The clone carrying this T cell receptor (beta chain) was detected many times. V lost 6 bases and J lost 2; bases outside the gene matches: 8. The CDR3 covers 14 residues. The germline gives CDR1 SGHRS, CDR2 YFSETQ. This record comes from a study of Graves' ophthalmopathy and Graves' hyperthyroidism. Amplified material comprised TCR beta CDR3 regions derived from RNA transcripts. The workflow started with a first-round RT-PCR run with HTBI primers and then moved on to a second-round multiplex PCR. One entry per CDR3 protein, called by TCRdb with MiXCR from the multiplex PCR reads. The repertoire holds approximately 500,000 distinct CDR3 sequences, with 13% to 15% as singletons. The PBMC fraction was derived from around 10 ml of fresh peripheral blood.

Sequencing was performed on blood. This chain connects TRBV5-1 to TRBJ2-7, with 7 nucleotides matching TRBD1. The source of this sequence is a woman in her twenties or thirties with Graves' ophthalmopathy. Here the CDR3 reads CASNVAGGTYEQYF. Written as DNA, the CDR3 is TGCGCCAGCAATGTGGCAGGGGGAACCTACGAGCAGTACTTC.